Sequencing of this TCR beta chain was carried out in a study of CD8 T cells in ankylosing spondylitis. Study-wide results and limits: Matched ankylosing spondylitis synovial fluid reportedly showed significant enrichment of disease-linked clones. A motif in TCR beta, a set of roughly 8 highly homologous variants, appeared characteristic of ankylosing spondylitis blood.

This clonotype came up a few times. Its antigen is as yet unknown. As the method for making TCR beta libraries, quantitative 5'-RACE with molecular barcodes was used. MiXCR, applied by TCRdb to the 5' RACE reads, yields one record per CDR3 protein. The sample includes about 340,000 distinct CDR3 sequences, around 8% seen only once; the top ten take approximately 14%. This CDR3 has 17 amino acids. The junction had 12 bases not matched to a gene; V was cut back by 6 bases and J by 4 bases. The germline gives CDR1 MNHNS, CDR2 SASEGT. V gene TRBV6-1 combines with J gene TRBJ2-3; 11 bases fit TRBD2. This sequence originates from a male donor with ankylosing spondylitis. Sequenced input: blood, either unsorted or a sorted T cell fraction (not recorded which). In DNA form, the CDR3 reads TGTGCCAGCAGGCCTACTTTAGCGGGAGGGCAGGCAGATACGCAGTATTTT. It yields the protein CASRPTLAGGQADTQYF.